The entry below describes one TCR beta chain. Its antigen is still unknown. The data were obtained in a study of graft-versus-host responses after intestinal transplantation. Assay used: immunoSEQ multiplex PCR; TCRdb lists only in-frame clones, some missing. The table shows tens of thousands of clones, with 75% to 90% occurring only once. The input for sequencing was unstimulated CD8+ T cells sorted from spleen or lymph node cells, taken before intestinal transplant. The receptor was derived from a human donor who received an intestinal transplant.

The CDR3 region has the DNA TGTGCCAGCAGCTTACTCGGGACTAGCGGACGCACAGATACGCAGTATTTT. Its protein product is CASSLLGTSGRTDTQYF. The chain links TRBV7-9 to TRBJ2-3; TRBD2 matches at 11 bases. CDR1 and CDR2 from the germline V gene are SEHNR and FQNEAQ (reference sequence). The CDR3 has 17 amino acids. The junction had 5 bases not matched to a gene; V was cut back by 2 bases and J by 1 base.